What follows describes a single T cell receptor beta chain. Its antigen is still unknown. The sample originates from a study of shared clonotypes between healthy human individuals. Overall study context: Donors consisted of two women and a few men between 18 and 49.

Naive CD8 cells, CD45RO-negative and positively selected for CCR7, excluded terminally differentiated effector memory CD45RA+ cells. The CDR3 extends over 13 amino acids. Germline CDR1 reads SGHVS; CDR2 reads FNYEAQ. Trimming pared 5 bases from V and 4 bases from J, leaving 11 bases between. The DNA input per sorted-subset replicate PCR was 150 to 200 ng, corresponding to 32,000 or so T cell genomes. The protocol was immunoSEQ multiplex PCR, while the TCRdb copy is restricted to in-frame clones and leaves out a portion. The sample has hundreds of thousands of clones, roughly nine tenths seen once. Study findings and constraints: It was only blood that was sampled, and tissue repertoires likely differ.

This sequence joins TRBV7-6 and TRBJ1-2; D gene ambiguous. Material: naive CD8+ T cells sorted from blood. The clonotype originates from a man younger than 40 in good health. CDR3 DNA: TGTGCCAGCAGCGTATCCCATTTCTATGGCTACACCTTC. Protein sequence: CASSVSHFYGYTF. The full variable domain, its missing parts supplied by reference TRBV7-6 and TRBJ1-2, is GAGVSQSPRYKVTKRGQDVALRCDPISGHVSLYWYRQALGQGPEFLTYFNYEAQQDKSGLPNDRFSAERPEGSISTLTIQRTEQRDSAMYRCASSVSHFYGYTFGSGTRLTVV.